These 24 T cell receptor beta chains were all obtained from the same sample, sequenced in a study of T cells in Graves' hyperthyroidism and ophthalmopathy. Using RNA transcripts as the source, TCR beta CDR3 regions were amplified. Initially, a first-round RT-PCR of the TCR CDR3 employed the HTBI primer set. From the multiplex PCR reads, TCRdb called clonotypes with MiXCR, one entry per CDR3 protein. The repertoire holds some 620,000 distinct CDR3 sequences, with around 16% as singletons. Sequenced: blood. All receptors derive from a woman younger than 45 with Graves' hyperthyroidism.

The gene calls are TRBV28 and TRBJ1-5, with D tentatively TRBD1 (5 bases). V was cut by 3 bases and J by 7 bases, with 16 bases left in between. Germline V gene data show CDR1 as MDHEN and CDR2 as SYDVKM. The CDR3 contains 15 residues. The CDR3 sequence: CASSFWSTGDQPQHF. CDR3 nucleotides: TGTGCCAGCAGTTTTTGGTCAACGGGGGACCAGCCCCAGCATTTT.

This clonotype was counted a few times. The chain employs TRBV19 and TRBJ1-1, with D unresolved. The V and J ends lost 5 bases and 8 bases respectively, with 15 bases between them. CDR3 length: 13 residues. CDR1 and CDR2 (germline): LNHDA, SQIVND (reference sequence). This CDR3 reads CASSPRRQLEAFF. Here the CDR3 DNA reads TGTGCCAGTAGTCCGCGACGGCAGTTGGAAGCTTTCTTT.

This clonotype occurred many times. The chain is built from TRBV18 and TRBJ2-7; no definite D call. The CDR3 runs to 13 residues. The V gene lost 0 bases and the J gene lost 9 bases, with 12 bases spanning the gap. Germline loops: CDR1 KGHSH, CDR2 LQKENI. The CDR3 DNA is TGTGCCAGCTCACCACCGGCGGATCGGTGGCAGTACTTC. Encoded protein: CASSPPADRWQYF.

The chain combines TRBV6-1 with TRBJ1-2; TRBD1 might be the D (5 bases). This CDR3 is built from 15 residues. The germline V gene has CDR1 MNHNS and CDR2 SASEGT. Trimming shortened V by 6 bases and J by 1 base, and 15 bases separated the two germline ends. The CDR3 protein is CASRIETDINYGYTF. The CDR3 region has the DNA TGTGCCAGCAGGATCGAGACAGACATTAACTATGGCTACACCTTC.

This clonotype was found a few times. The chain employs TRBV24-1 and TRBJ2-5, with D possibly being TRBD1 (6 bases). The CDR3 is 14 amino acids. V lost 3 bases and J lost 14, with 21 bases in between. The germline CDR1 and CDR2 sequences are KGHDR and SFDVKD. CDR3 sequence: CATSDPPVVGGLYF. In DNA form, the CDR3 reads TGTGCCACCAGTGATCCCCCCGTGGTTGGGGGCCTCTACTTC.

This chain connects TRBV7-9 to TRBJ2-6, with D hard to call. The CDR3 sequence is 14 residues long. Germline V gene lookup returns CDR1 SEHNR and CDR2 FQNEAQ (reference sequence). The V gene lost 5 bases and the J gene lost 4 bases, with 9 bases spanning the gap. The CDR3 region is CASSRTTGANVLTF. DNA of the CDR3: TGTGCCAGCAGCCGCACTACAGGGGCCAACGTCCTGACTTTC.

J is TRBJ1-1 and V is TRBV2, with D unresolved. The germline V gene has CDR1 SNHLY and CDR2 FYNNEI. Deletions cut 5 bases from V and 3 bases from J, with 13 bases between. This CDR3 contains 14 residues. This CDR3 is CASSTTFGDTEAFF. The CDR3 nucleotides read TGTGCCAGCAGTACGACGTTTGGGGACACTGAAGCTTTCTTT.

This chain uses TRBV4-1 with TRBJ2-1, with TRBD2 identical over 7 bases. Trimming took 0 bases from V and 8 from J; bases not matched to a gene: 10. This CDR3 is built from 16 residues. The germline CDR1 and CDR2 sequences are MGHRA and YSYEKL. CDR3 DNA sequence: TGCGCCAGCAGCCAAGAAGGAACGGGAGGTACCTATGAGCAGTTCTTC. It specifies CASSQEGTGGTYEQFF.

This clonotype was detected ten times or more. The chain carries TRBV6-1 and TRBJ1-5; D gene ambiguous. Trimming took 0 bases from V and 1 from J, leaving 4 bases between them. CDR3 length: 14 residues. Per germline, CDR1 MNHNS and CDR2 SASEGT. The chain's CDR3 is CASSEALSNQPQHF. The CDR3, as DNA: TGTGCCAGCAGTGAAGCGCTCAGCAATCAGCCCCAGCATTTT.

This chain joins TRBV27 and TRBJ1-5; D may be TRBD1 (5 bases). Germline values: CDR1 MNHEY, CDR2 SMNVEV (reference sequence). Trimming cost V 3 bases and J 7 bases, with 19 bases left between them. The CDR3 consists of 16 residues. The DNA of the CDR3 is TGTGCCAGCAGTTTTGGGGTGGCAGGGTCCGAGCAGCCCCAGCATTTT. This sequence encodes CASSFGVAGSEQPQHF.

This clonotype was counted ten times or more. CDR3 coding DNA: TGTGCCAGCAGTTACTCGTCGAGATCGGAGACCCAGTACTTC. Translated: CASSYSSRSETQYF. The J gene is TRBJ2-5, the V gene TRBV6-5; D gene uncertain. CDR3 length: 14 residues. The germline gives CDR1 MNHEY, CDR2 SVGAGI. Trimming took off 0 bases at V and 5 bases at J, with 10 bases between the two ends.

The chain links TRBV20-1 to TRBJ1-2; tentative D call: TRBD1 (6 bases). The CDR3 has 12 amino acids. CDR1 DFQATT and CDR2 SNEGSKA come from the germline V gene (reference sequence). Trimming shortened V by 7 bases and J by 2 bases, and 11 bases separated the two germline ends. CDR3 amino acids: CSVPDRNYGYTF. In DNA, the CDR3 is TGCAGTGTTCCAGACAGGAACTATGGCTACACCTTC.

This clonotype occurred many times. The genes are TRBV11-2 and TRBJ2-5; D is perhaps TRBD2 (6 bases). Trimming took 5 bases from V and 10 from J, leaving 20 bases between them. CDR1 and CDR2 from the germline V gene are SGHAT and FQNNGV. CDR3 length equals 14 residues. The CDR3 DNA reads TGTGCCAGCAGCGCGTCACTAGCCGGCCGAATCCAGTACTTC. Translating it yields CASSASLAGRIQYF.

V gene TRBV7-2 combines with J gene TRBJ2-2; maybe TRBD2 (5 bases). The CDR3 runs 16 residues. V lost 7 bases to trimming and J lost 8 bases, with 23 bases between them. Germline V CDR1 and CDR2: SGHTA, FQGNSA. Here the CDR3 reads CASNPGAAGGVGELFF. CDR3 nucleotides: TGTGCCAGCAACCCCGGAGCGGCGGGTGGGGTAGGGGAGCTGTTTTTT. The full variable domain, rest sourced from reference TRBV7-2 and TRBJ2-2, is GAGVSQSPSNKVTEKGKDVELRCDPISGHTALYWYRQSLGQGLEFLIYFQGNSAPDKSGLPSDRFSAERTGGSVSTLTIQRTQQEDSAVYLCASNPGAAGGVGELFFGEGSRLTVL.

The J gene is TRBJ2-7, the V gene TRBV18; 8 nucleotides line up with TRBD2. CDR1 is KGHSH and CDR2 is LQKENI in the germline V gene. The CDR3 loop spans 16 amino acids. V was pared by 2 bases and J by 7 bases, with 13 bases of the junction left unmatched. CDR3 sequence reads: CASSPNLRAGAREQYF. DNA of the CDR3: TGTGCCAGCTCACCAAACCTTCGAGCGGGAGCTAGGGAGCAGTACTTC.

The table lists this clonotype with a few counts. The chain employs TRBV5-6 and TRBJ2-1, with 12 bases fitting TRBD2. CDR1 is SGHDT, CDR2 YYEEEE, per germline. The CDR3 spans 15 residues. The trim removed 5 bases at V and 10 bases at J, leaving 10 bases unmatched. The DNA of the CDR3 is TGTGCCAGCAGATCCAGGACTAGCGGGAAGGGGGAGCAGTTCTTC. Residues: CASRSRTSGKGEQFF.

J is TRBJ2-2 and V is TRBV28; TRBD2 matches 7 bases. The length of the CDR3 is 15 residues. CDR1 and CDR2 (germline): MDHEN, SYDVKM. V lost 7 bases, J lost 4 bases, and 9 bases stayed unmatched. The CDR3 reads CASIKRAGATGELFF. The DNA of the CDR3 is TGTGCCAGCATCAAGAGGGCGGGAGCCACCGGGGAGCTGTTTTTT. The full variable domain, its missing parts supplied by reference TRBV28 and TRBJ2-2, is DVKVTQSSRYLVKRTGEKVFLECVQDMDHENMFWYRQDPGLGLRLIYFSYDVKMKEKGDIPEGYSVSREKKERFSLILESASTNQTSMYLCASIKRAGATGELFFGEGSRLTVL.

On this clonotype: This sequence may be a read error, since a much larger clone differs from it by one base. J is TRBJ1-5 and V is TRBV15; D may be TRBD1 (5 bases). The germline V and J ends were trimmed by 0 bases and 0 bases, with 9 bases remaining between them. CDR3 size: 16 residues. Germline CDR1 LNHNV, CDR2 YYDKDF (reference sequence). The DNA for the CDR3 is TGTGCCACCAGCAGAGAGGTGACAGATAGCAATCAGCCCCAGCATTTT. Residues: CATSREVTDSNQPQHF. Filled out from reference TRBV15 and TRBJ1-5, the complete variable domain reads DAMVIQNPRYQVTQFGKPVTLSCSQTLNHNVMYWYQQKSSQAPKLLFHYYDKDFNNEADTPDNFQSRRPNTSFCFLDIRSPGLGDTAMYLCATSREVTDSNQPQHFGDGTRLSIL.

The chain has TRBV27 and TRBJ2-6; the D gene could be TRBD1 or TRBD2 (5 bases each). CDR3 length: 18 amino acids. Germline CDR1 and CDR2: MNHEY and SMNVEV (reference sequence). The V gene lost 4 bases and the J gene lost 4 bases, with 20 bases spanning the gap. The CDR3 region is CASSSRYRDRTGANVLTF. The CDR3 DNA is TGTGCCAGCAGTTCCAGATACCGGGACCGAACAGGGGCCAACGTCCTGACTTTC.

This chain joins TRBV7-9 and TRBJ2-5, with a weak D call TRBD2 (7 bases). Germline V gene lookup returns CDR1 SEHNR and CDR2 FQNEAQ (reference sequence). V lost 5 bases and J lost 5, with 15 bases in between. CDR3 size: 14 residues. CDR3 sequence (DNA): TGTGCCAGCAGCCCCAACAGGGAGGGGGAGACCCAGTACTTC. This encodes CASSPNREGETQYF.

This clonotype showed up many times. V is TRBV28 and J is TRBJ1-5, with D perhaps TRBD1 (5 bases). This CDR3 is 17 amino acids long. The V gene's germline CDR1 is MDHEN and CDR2 SYDVKM. V dropped 0 bases and J dropped 8 bases, with 20 bases sitting between them. The CDR3 bases are TGTGCCAGCAGTTTATGGGGCGTGGGGGGGGGGAACAAGCCCCAGCATTTT. Translated: CASSLWGVGGGNKPQHF.

Many counts were recorded for this clonotype. The rearrangement uses TRBV12-3 or TRBV12-4 and TRBJ2-1; 10 bases match TRBD2. V lost 1 base and J lost 3; bases outside the gene matches: 9. The CDR3 runs to 18 residues. CDR3 region: CASSLEVPSGRYYNEQFF. The CDR3, as DNA: TGTGCCAGCAGTTTAGAGGTGCCTAGCGGGAGATACTACAATGAGCAGTTCTTC.

A note on this clonotype: This may arise from a read error, as a much more abundant clone is one base away. This sequence joins TRBV30 and TRBJ2-5; D may correspond to TRBD1 or TRBD2 (6 bases each). The length of the CDR3 is 13 residues. Germline-derived CDR1 and CDR2 are GTSNPN and SVGIG (reference sequence). The CDR3 here is CAQRGGRQETRYF. The CDR3 nucleotides read TGTGCCCAGAGAGGGGGGAGGCAAGAGACCCGGTACTTC. Full variable domain (missing parts from reference TRBV30 and TRBJ2-5): SQTIHQWPATLVQPVGSPLSLECTVEGTSNPNLYWYRQAAGRGLQLLFYSVGIGQISSEVPQNLSASRPQDRQFILSSKKLLLSDSGFYLCAQRGGRQETRYFGPGTRLLVL.

The chain has TRBV3-1 and TRBJ2-3, with a possible D match to TRBD2 (6 bases). Looked up from germline, CDR1 is LGHDT and CDR2 is YNNKEL (reference sequence). V was pared by 6 bases and J by 3 bases, with 22 bases between. The CDR3 length is 17 residues. CDR3 sequence (DNA): TGTGCCAGCAGTCATAAAACTAGCAGAACTTCAACAGATACGCAGTATTTT. Its protein product is CASSHKTSRTSTDTQYF.